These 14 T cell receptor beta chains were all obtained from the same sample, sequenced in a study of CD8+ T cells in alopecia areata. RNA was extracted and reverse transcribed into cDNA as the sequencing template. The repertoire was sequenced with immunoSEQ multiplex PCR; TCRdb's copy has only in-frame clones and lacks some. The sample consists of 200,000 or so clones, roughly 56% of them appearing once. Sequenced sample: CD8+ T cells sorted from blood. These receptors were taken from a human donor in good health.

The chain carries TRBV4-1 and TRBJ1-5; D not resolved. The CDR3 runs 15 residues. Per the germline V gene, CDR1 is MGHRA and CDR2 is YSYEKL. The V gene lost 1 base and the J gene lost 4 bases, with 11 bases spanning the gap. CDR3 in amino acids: CASSQVPALNQPQHF. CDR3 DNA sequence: TGCGCCAGCAGCCAAGTTCCAGCTTTAAATCAGCCCCAGCATTTT.

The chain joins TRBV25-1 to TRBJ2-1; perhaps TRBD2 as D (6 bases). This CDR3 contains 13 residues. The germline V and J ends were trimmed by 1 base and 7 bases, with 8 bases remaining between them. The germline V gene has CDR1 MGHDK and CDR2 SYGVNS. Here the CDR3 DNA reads TGTGCCAGCAGTGAATGGGGGAGGAATGAGCAGTTCTTC. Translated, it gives CASSEWGRNEQFF.

The DNA for the CDR3 is TGTGCCAGCGGATTCCAAGAGACCCAGTACTTC. Protein product: CASGFQETQYF. This sequence joins TRBV13 and TRBJ2-5; no clear D gene. V gave up 8 bases and J gave up 1 base, with 5 bases separating them. CDR3 length equals 11 residues. The germline CDR1 and CDR2 sequences are PRHDT and FYEKMQ (reference sequence).

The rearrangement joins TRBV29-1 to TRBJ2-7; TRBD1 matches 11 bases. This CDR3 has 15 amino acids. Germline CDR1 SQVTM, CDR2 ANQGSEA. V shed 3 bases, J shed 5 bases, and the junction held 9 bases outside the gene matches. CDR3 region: CSVEGVGQGADEQYF. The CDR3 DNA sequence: TGCAGCGTTGAGGGCGTCGGACAGGGGGCCGACGAGCAGTACTTC.

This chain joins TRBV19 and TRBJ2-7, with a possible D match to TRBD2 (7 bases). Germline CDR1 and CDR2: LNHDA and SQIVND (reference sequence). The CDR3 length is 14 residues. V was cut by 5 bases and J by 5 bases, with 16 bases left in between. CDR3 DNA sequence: TGTGCCAGTAGTGAGCGACAGGCGGGGGACGAGCAGTACTTC. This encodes CASSERQAGDEQYF.

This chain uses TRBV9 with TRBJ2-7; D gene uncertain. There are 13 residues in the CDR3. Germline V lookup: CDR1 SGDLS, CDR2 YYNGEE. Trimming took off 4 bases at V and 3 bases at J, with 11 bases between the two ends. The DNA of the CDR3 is TGTGCCAGCAGCTCTTCTCTCGGCTACGAGCAGTACTTC. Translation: CASSSSLGYEQYF. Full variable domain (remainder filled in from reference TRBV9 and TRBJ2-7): DSGVTQTPKHLITATGQRVTLRCSPRSGDLSVYWYQQSLDQGLQFLIQYYNGEERAKGNILERFSAQQFPDLHSELNLSSLELGDSALYFCASSSSLGYEQYFGPGTRLTVT.

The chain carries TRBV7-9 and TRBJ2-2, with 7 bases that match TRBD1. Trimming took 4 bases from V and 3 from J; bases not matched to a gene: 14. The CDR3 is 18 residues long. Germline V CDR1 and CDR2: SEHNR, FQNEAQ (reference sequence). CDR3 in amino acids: CASSSRAGQVRDTGELFF. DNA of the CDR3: TGTGCCAGCAGCTCTAGGGCTGGACAGGTCCGAGACACCGGGGAGCTGTTTTTT.

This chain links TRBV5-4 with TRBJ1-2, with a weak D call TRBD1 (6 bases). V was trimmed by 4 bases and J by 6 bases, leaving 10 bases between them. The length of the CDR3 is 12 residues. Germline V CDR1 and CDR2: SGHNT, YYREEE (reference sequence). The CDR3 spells CASSVYRDGYTF. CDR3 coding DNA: TGTGCCAGCAGCGTTTACAGGGATGGCTACACCTTC.

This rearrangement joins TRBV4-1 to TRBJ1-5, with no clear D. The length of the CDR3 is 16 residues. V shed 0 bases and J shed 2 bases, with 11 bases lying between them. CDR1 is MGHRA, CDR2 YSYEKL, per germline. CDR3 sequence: CASSQDMSIGNQPQHF. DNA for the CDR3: TGCGCCAGCAGCCAAGATATGTCAATTGGCAATCAGCCCCAGCATTTT.

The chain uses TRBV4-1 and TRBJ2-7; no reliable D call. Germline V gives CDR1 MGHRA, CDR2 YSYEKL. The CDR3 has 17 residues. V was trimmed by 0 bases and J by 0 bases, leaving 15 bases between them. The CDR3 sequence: CASSQDPSSKSSYEQYF. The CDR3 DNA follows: TGCGCCAGCAGCCAAGATCCCTCCTCGAAGAGCTCCTACGAGCAGTACTTC.

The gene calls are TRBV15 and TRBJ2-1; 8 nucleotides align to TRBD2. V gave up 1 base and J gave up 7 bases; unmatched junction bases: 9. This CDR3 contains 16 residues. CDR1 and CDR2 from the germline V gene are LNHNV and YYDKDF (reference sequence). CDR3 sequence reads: CATSRGVVAGNNEQFF. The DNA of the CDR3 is TGTGCCACCAGCAGAGGTGTGGTAGCGGGGAATAATGAGCAGTTCTTC. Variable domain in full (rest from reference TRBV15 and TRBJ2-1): DAMVIQNPRYQVTQFGKPVTLSCSQTLNHNVMYWYQQKSSQAPKLLFHYYDKDFNNEADTPDNFQSRRPNTSFCFLDIRSPGLGDTAMYLCATSRGVVAGNNEQFFGPGTRLTVL.

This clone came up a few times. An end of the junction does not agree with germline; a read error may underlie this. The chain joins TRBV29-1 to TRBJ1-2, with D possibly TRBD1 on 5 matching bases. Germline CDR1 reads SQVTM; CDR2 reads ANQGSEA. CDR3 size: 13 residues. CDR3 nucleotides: TGCAGCGTGGAAGATGGGGGGGTCTATGGCTACACCTTC. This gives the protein CSVEDGGVYGYTF.

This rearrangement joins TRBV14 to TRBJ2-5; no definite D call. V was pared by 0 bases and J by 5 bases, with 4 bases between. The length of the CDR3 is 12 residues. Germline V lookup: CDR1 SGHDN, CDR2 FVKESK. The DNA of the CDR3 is TGTGCCAGCAGCCAAGAGGGGGAGACCCAGTACTTC. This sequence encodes CASSQEGETQYF.

CDR3 bases: TGTGCCAGCAGCTCGGTAGTGCAGGGTGAGCAGTTCTTC. It yields the protein CASSSVVQGEQFF. The chain recombines TRBV7-9 with TRBJ2-1; TRBD1 is a possible D gene (5 bases). The germline V gene has CDR1 SEHNR and CDR2 FQNEAQ (reference sequence). V was pared by 4 bases and J by 9 bases, with 13 bases between. The CDR3 extends over 13 amino acids.